This TCR beta chain was recovered during a study of shared clonotypes between healthy human individuals. Comments on this clone: Within the sample, other DNA sequences also encode this same CDR3.

TCRdb's copy holds only in-frame clones and misses some; the assay was immunoSEQ multiplex PCR. This table holds about 800,000 clones, just over 95% found once. The germline V gene has CDR1 LNHDA and CDR2 SQIVND (reference sequence). V lost 4 bases and J lost 0, with 10 bases in between. This CDR3 region has 15 residues. Terminally differentiated effector memory CD45RA+ cells were excluded from the naive CD8 cells, which were CD45RO-negative and positively selected for CCR7. The rearrangement links TRBV19 to TRBJ2-1, with D tentatively TRBD2 (6 bases). The clonotype was recovered from a man aged 30-40 years in good health. Source material: naive CD8+ T cells sorted from blood. The CDR3 bases are TGTGCCAGTAGTACTGCCGGGAGCTCCTACAATGAGCAGTTCTTC. Translating it yields CASSTAGSSYNEQFF.